This is a list of T cell receptor beta chains from one sample in a study of T cells in Graves' hyperthyroidism and ophthalmopathy. TCRdb fed the multiplex PCR reads into MiXCR, producing one record per CDR3 protein. The sample consists of fewer than 500,000 distinct CDR3 sequences, roughly 13% of them appearing once. The sequenced sample was blood. These receptors were obtained from a man aged 25-45 years with Graves' hyperthyroidism that later progressed to Graves' ophthalmopathy. Both conserved end residues are part of each CDR3. The D gene is left open where the match is weak. Only part of the rows carry a size: once, few, many, or a class if the clone is expanded.

v_call	d_call	j_call	clone_size	cdr3_nt	cdr3_aa
TRBV5-6	TRBD2	TRBJ2-5	-	TGTGCCAGCGGTCAGGGACTAGCGGTCCTCCAAGAGACCCAGTACTTC	CASGQGLAVLQETQYF
TRBV7-9	-	TRBJ2-2	many	TGTGCCAGCAGCTCCCGGACCGGGGAGCTGTTTTTT	CASSSRTGELFF
TRBV13	-	TRBJ2-2	few	TGTGCCAGCAGCTTATGGACAGCGAACACCGGGGAGCTGTTTTTT	CASSLWTANTGELFF
TRBV14	-	TRBJ1-1	few	TGTGCCAGCAGCCGGACGTCGGTTTCTGAAGCTTTCTTT	CASSRTSVSEAFF
TRBV7-9	-	TRBJ1-2	-	TGTGTCAGCAGCTTAGGGAAGAACTATGGCTACACCTTC	CVSSLGKNYGYTF
TRBV3-1	-	TRBJ2-2	few	TGTGCCAGCAGCCACGGTGGGAACACCGGGGAGCTGTTTTTT	CASSHGGNTGELFF
TRBV12-3/TRBV12-4	-	TRBJ2-2	many	TGTGCCAGCAGTTTCTTGACGGGATTCGGGGACACCGGGGAGCTGTTTTTT	CASSFLTGFGDTGELFF
TRBV19	-	TRBJ1-5	-	TGTGCCAGTAGTATCGCGGGACCTAGCAATCAGCCCCAGCATTTT	CASSIAGPSNQPQHF
TRBV24-1	-	TRBJ2-6	-	TGTGCCACCCGGGACTCTGGGGCCAACGTCCTGACTTTC	CATRDSGANVLTF
TRBV2	-	TRBJ2-1	many	TGTGCCAGCAAGATTAGCTCCTACAATGAGCAGTTCTTC	CASKISSYNEQFF
TRBV4-2	-	TRBJ1-5	many	TGTGCCAGCAGCTCGGGGCTTTATAGCAATCAGCCCCAGCATTTT	CASSSGLYSNQPQHF
TRBV2	TRBD1	TRBJ1-5	many	TGTGCCAGCAGGGGACAGTTGTTTAAGCAGCCCCAGCATTTT	CASRGQLFKQPQHF